The 30 T cell receptor beta chains given below trace back to one sample, sequenced in a study of blood T cell repertoires in COVID-19. Some clones are missing from TCRdb's copy, which holds only in-frame ones; the method was immunoSEQ multiplex PCR. The sample records a few hundred thousand clones, 90% being singletons. Sample: peripheral blood. The origin of the receptors is a woman aged 60-75 years with COVID-19, enrolled during active disease.

The rearrangement joins TRBV2 to TRBJ1-5; 7 positions match TRBD1. After removal of 2 bases from V and 5 bases from J, the junction contained 6 bases not matched to a gene. Germline V gene sequence: CDR1 SNHLY, CDR2 FYNNEI. The CDR3 is 15 amino acids. This chain's CDR3 is CASSERRGPDQPQHF. The DNA of the CDR3 is TGTGCCAGCAGTGAAAGGAGGGGGCCGGATCAGCCCCAGCATTTT.

The chain uses TRBV3-1 (or the pseudogene TRBV3-2) and TRBJ1-6, with D hard to call. Trimming removed 3 bases from V and 9 bases from J, with 21 bases in between. Looked up from germline, CDR1 is LGHDT and CDR2 is YNNKEL (reference sequence). The CDR3 runs 17 residues. CDR3 amino acids: CASSQSPPGVGVSPLHF. CDR3 nucleotides: TGTGCCAGCAGCCAGAGCCCGCCCGGGGTGGGAGTTTCACCCCTCCACTTT.

The chain is built from TRBV7-9 and TRBJ1-3; D might be TRBD1 (5 bases). V was clipped by 1 base and J by 4 bases, with 5 bases between them. The CDR3 is 13 amino acids. CDR1 is SEHNR, CDR2 FQNEAQ, per germline (reference sequence). CDR3 sequence: CASSLEGGNTIYF. The CDR3 DNA reads TGTGCCAGCAGCTTAGAGGGGGGAAACACCATATATTTT.

This chain connects TRBV6-2 or TRBV6-3 to TRBJ1-4; the D is unclear. Trimming removed 4 bases at V and 4 bases at J, with 19 bases between. CDR3 size: 17 residues. From germline, CDR1 is MNHEY and CDR2 SVGEGT. The CDR3 loop is CASSLRATSGLNEKLFF. In nucleotides, the CDR3 is TGTGCCAGCAGTTTGCGGGCCACTTCGGGCCTTAATGAAAAACTGTTTTTT.

The chain couples TRBV2 to TRBJ1-6; D may be TRBD1 (6 bases). V gave up 10 bases and J gave up 5 bases, with 15 bases separating them. This CDR3 has 14 amino acids. CDR1 SNHLY and CDR2 FYNNEI come from the germline V gene. The CDR3 sequence is CATHGGPNNSPLHF. CDR3 nucleotide sequence: TGTGCCACCCACGGGGGGCCGAATAATTCACCCCTCCACTTT.

The chain joins TRBV6-5 to TRBJ2-5; D is possibly TRBD1 (5 bases). This CDR3 contains 14 residues. V was pared by 6 bases and J by 2 bases, with 13 bases between. The V gene's germline CDR1 is MNHEY and CDR2 SVGAGI. CDR3 coding DNA: TGTGCCAGCAGCCAGGGTCTTCTTCAAGAGACCCAGTACTTC. Protein product: CASSQGLLQETQYF.

The rearrangement joins TRBV13 to TRBJ2-7, with TRBD2 identical over 10 bases. In germline, CDR1 is PRHDT, CDR2 FYEKMQ (reference sequence). After removal of 3 bases from V and 5 bases from J, the junction contained 10 bases not matched to a gene. CDR3 length equals 16 residues. CDR3 amino acids: CASSFLSGGAGDEQYF. The CDR3, as DNA: TGTGCCAGCAGCTTCCTAAGCGGGGGGGCTGGCGACGAGCAGTACTTC.

The table lists this clone with a count of one. The rearrangement joins TRBV19 to TRBJ2-7; D remains ambiguous. This CDR3 comprises 11 residues. With 8 bases removed from V and 3 bases from J, the gap between germline ends came to 8 bases. Germline CDR1 and CDR2: LNHDA and SQIVND (reference sequence). CDR3 bases: TGTGCCAGTTCATCATTCTACGAGCAGTACTTC. Amino acids: CASSSFYEQYF.

For the CDR3, the DNA is TGTGCAAGTCGCTTAGCGCTAGGGCGGGGACTCACAGATACGCAGTATTTT. It translates to CASRLALGRGLTDTQYF. This chain joins TRBV12-2 and TRBJ2-3; the D call of TRBD2 is as the table states it, not checked on the DNA. TRBV12-2 has pseudogene status. There are 17 residues in the CDR3.

The J gene is TRBJ2-5, the V gene TRBV4-3; D unresolved. The CDR3 length is 17 residues. In germline, CDR1 is LGHNA, CDR2 YSLEER. Trimming left V 0 bases short and J 5 bases short, with 19 bases between. The CDR3 nucleotides are TGCGCCAGCAGCCAAGATCTTGCAGGCTTGCCTCCTGAGACCCAGTACTTC. Translating it yields CASSQDLAGLPPETQYF.

This chain links TRBV7-3 with TRBJ1-4; D gene uncertain. The germline V gene encodes CDR1 SGHTA and CDR2 FQGTGA. Trimming stripped 3 bases from V and 6 bases from J, with 14 bases between. This CDR3 has 15 residues. DNA for the CDR3: TGTGCCAGCAGCTTGACGGGGAGGTCCCATGAAAAACTGTTTTTT. It specifies CASSLTGRSHEKLFF.

This clone was seen only once. CDR3 amino acids: CASSPDLASLSPQYF. CDR3 in DNA: TGTGCCAGTAGCCCCGACCTAGCGTCTCTCTCTCCGCAGTATTTT. The chain has TRBV19 and TRBJ2-3; weak D call: TRBD2 (6 bases). V lost 6 bases and J 10 bases, leaving 23 bases between the germline ends. The CDR3 spans 15 residues. The germline V gene has CDR1 LNHDA and CDR2 SQIVND (reference sequence).

J is TRBJ1-4 and V is TRBV7-3; 8 nucleotides align to TRBD1. CDR1 and CDR2 (germline): SGHTA, FQGTGA. The CDR3 runs to 20 residues. Germline trimming cut 0 bases from V and 0 bases from J; bases unmatched to any gene: 12. In nucleotides, the CDR3 is TGTGCCAGCAGCTTAACCCCGACAGGGGCCGCTGCTGCAACTAATGAAAAACTGTTTTTT. This codes for CASSLTPTGAAAATNEKLFF.

The V and J genes are TRBV7-8 and TRBJ1-5; 9 bases match TRBD1. In germline, CDR1 is SGHVS, CDR2 FQNEAQ. The CDR3 length is 15 residues. V shed 1 base and J 4 bases; nucleotides not matched to a gene: 2. DNA of the CDR3: TGTGCCAGCAGCTTAGGGACAGGGGCTAATCAGCCCCAGCATTTT. It codes for CASSLGTGANQPQHF.

This chain links TRBV9 with TRBJ1-2; possible D gene TRBD1, 5 bases. Trimming took 6 bases from V and 0 from J, leaving 9 bases between them. This CDR3 region has 13 residues. Germline values: CDR1 SGDLS, CDR2 YYNGEE. The CDR3 DNA reads TGTGCCAGCAACCGGGGGACTAACTATGGCTACACCTTC. This gives the protein CASNRGTNYGYTF. Supplemented by reference TRBV9 and TRBJ1-2, the full variable domain reads DSGVTQTPKHLITATGQRVTLRCSPRSGDLSVYWYQQSLDQGLQFLIQYYNGEERAKGNILERFSAQQFPDLHSELNLSSLELGDSALYFCASNRGTNYGYTFGSGTRLTVV.

Worth noting for this clone: At the DNA level, this CDR3 is encoded by other sequences in the same sample as well. CDR3 DNA sequence: TGTGCCAGCAGTGAAGGAGGACAGGGTGGCGAGCAGTACTTC. Its protein product is CASSEGGQGGEQYF. The chain is built from TRBV2 and TRBJ2-7; 8 nucleotides line up with TRBD1. V gave up 1 base and J gave up 6 bases; unmatched junction bases: 5. Germline CDR1 and CDR2: SNHLY and FYNNEI. The CDR3 is 14 amino acids. The full variable domain, rest sourced from reference TRBV2 and TRBJ2-7, is EPEVTQTPSHQVTQMGQEVILRCVPISNHLYFYWYRQILGQKVEFLVSFYNNEISEKSEIFDDQFSVERPDGSNFTLKIRSTKLEDSAMYFCASSEGGQGGEQYFGPGTRLTVT.

The table lists this clone with a count of one. The V call is TRBV12-5, the J call TRBJ2-1, with 10 positions matching TRBD2. CDR3 length: 17 residues. CDR1 is LGHNT, CDR2 FRNRAP, per germline. V trimming: 3 bases; J trimming: 7 bases; junction bases outside the gene matches: 12. The CDR3 sequence is CASGFGSSGGGRNEQFF. DNA of the CDR3: TGTGCTAGTGGTTTTGGGTCTAGCGGGGGAGGTAGGAATGAGCAGTTCTTC.

The chain has TRBV2 and TRBJ1-4, with 10 nucleotides matching TRBD1. The length of the CDR3 is 14 residues. The germline V gene encodes CDR1 SNHLY and CDR2 FYNNEI. Trimming at V came to 5 bases and at J to 10 bases, leaving 7 bases not matched to a gene. The CDR3 DNA is TGTGCCAGCAGTTCCGGGACAGGGGTAGTAAAACTGTTTTTT. As protein: CASSSGTGVVKLFF.

This chain uses TRBV27 with TRBJ2-7; 9 positions agree with TRBD2. Per germline, CDR1 MNHEY and CDR2 SMNVEV (reference sequence). CDR3 length equals 17 residues. With 5 bases clipped from V and 6 bases from J, the junction kept 17 bases outside the gene matches. In DNA form, the CDR3 reads TGTGCCAGCAGTACTATCTCCCTTTGGGCTAGCGGGGTCGAGCAGTACTTC. Residues: CASSTISLWASGVEQYF.

The J gene is TRBJ1-3, the V gene TRBV19; D possibly corresponds to TRBD1 (6 bases). The V end was cut by 5 bases, the J end by 2 bases, with 7 bases between. The CDR3 is made up of 13 amino acids. Germline V lookup: CDR1 LNHDA, CDR2 SQIVND (reference sequence). The CDR3 region has the DNA TGTGCCAGTAGTCGGACAGCTGGAAACACCATATATTTT. As protein: CASSRTAGNTIYF.

The chain joins TRBV15 to TRBJ1-6, with TRBD1 matching 10 bases. The V gene end was trimmed by 8 bases and the J gene end by 6 bases; junction bases not matched to a gene: 4. In germline, CDR1 is LNHNV, CDR2 YYDKDF (reference sequence). This CDR3 is 14 amino acids long. CDR3 sequence reads: CATARDRGNSPLHF. The CDR3 bases are TGTGCCACCGCAAGGGACAGGGGTAATTCACCCCTCCACTTT.

This clone was detected only once. The rearrangement joins TRBV5-4 to TRBJ1-2; maybe TRBD1 (6 bases). CDR3 length equals 13 residues. With 4 bases removed from V and 2 bases from J, the gap between germline ends came to 9 bases. Germline V gene lookup returns CDR1 SGHNT and CDR2 YYREEE (reference sequence). The CDR3 sequence is CASSGTGNYGYTF. Here the CDR3 DNA reads TGTGCCAGCAGCGGAACAGGGAACTATGGCTACACCTTC.

V gene TRBV12-3 or TRBV12-4 combines with J gene TRBJ2-1; D not certain. V was clipped by 3 bases and J by 4 bases, with 7 bases between them. The CDR3 runs to 13 residues. This CDR3 reads CASSLSVYNEQFF. CDR3 in DNA: TGTGCCAGCAGTTTGTCTGTTTACAATGAGCAGTTCTTC.

The V and J genes are TRBV6-5 and TRBJ1-1; 9 bases align to TRBD1. This CDR3 contains 14 residues. Germline V gives CDR1 MNHEY, CDR2 SVGAGI. J lost 2 bases, V lost 8 bases, and 6 bases had no gene match. The chain's CDR3 is CASGHRGQNTEAFF. Written as DNA, the CDR3 is TGTGCCAGCGGACACAGGGGGCAAAACACTGAAGCTTTCTTT.

The rearrangement links TRBV9 to TRBJ2-3; 11 bases are a match to TRBD2. After removal of 3 bases from V and 2 bases from J, the junction contained 5 bases not matched to a gene. In germline, CDR1 is SGDLS, CDR2 YYNGEE. CDR3 size: 16 residues. Here the CDR3 reads CASSGTSGGPTDTQYF. CDR3 nucleotides: TGTGCCAGCAGCGGAACTAGCGGGGGACCCACAGATACGCAGTATTTT. The full variable domain, with the rest looked up from reference TRBV9 and TRBJ2-3, is DSGVTQTPKHLITATGQRVTLRCSPRSGDLSVYWYQQSLDQGLQFLIQYYNGEERAKGNILERFSAQQFPDLHSELNLSSLELGDSALYFCASSGTSGGPTDTQYFGPGTRLTVL.

This chain uses TRBV5-1 with TRBJ1-1, with 8 bases that match TRBD1. The CDR3 sequence is 19 residues long. The germline V gene has CDR1 SGHRS and CDR2 YFSETQ. V dropped 0 bases and J dropped 5; count of bases not matched to a gene: 18. This CDR3 reads CASSLGRVQGVVLRTEAFF. CDR3 nucleotides: TGCGCCAGCAGCTTGGGAAGGGTACAGGGGGTAGTATTGCGGACTGAAGCTTTCTTT.

The CDR3 DNA reads as TGTGCCAGCACCCAAGGACAGGGTGCGGAGACCCAGTACTTC. Translating gives CASTQGQGAETQYF. This chain connects TRBV11-3 to TRBJ2-5; 8 bases are shared with TRBD1. The CDR3 is 14 residues long. Germline lookup yields CDR1 SGHNT and CDR2 YENEEA. The trim removed 7 bases at V and 5 bases at J, leaving 9 bases unmatched.

The chain employs TRBV9 and TRBJ1-2; the D is unclear. V gave up 4 bases and J gave up 5 bases, with 15 bases separating them. The germline gives CDR1 SGDLS, CDR2 YYNGEE. The CDR3 runs 14 residues. Written as DNA, the CDR3 is TGTGCCAGCAGCCCAGGATCCCCGGAATATGGCTACACCTTC. It is translated as CASSPGSPEYGYTF.

CDR3 residues: CASSLSAGGYEQYF. The DNA of the CDR3 is TGTGCCAGCAGCTTATCAGCGGGGGGGTACGAGCAGTACTTC. The chain links TRBV7-3 to TRBJ2-7; 10 bases line up with TRBD2. This CDR3 comprises 14 residues. Trimming at V came to 2 bases and at J to 4 bases, leaving 2 bases not matched to a gene. In germline, CDR1 is SGHTA, CDR2 FQGTGA.

V and J are TRBV29-1 and TRBJ1-2, with 10 positions matching TRBD1. The CDR3 extends over 16 amino acids. V shed 4 bases and J 5 bases; nucleotides not matched to a gene: 13. CDR1 SQVTM and CDR2 ANQGSEA come from the germline V gene. CDR3 amino acids: CSVVGDRGVQRYGYTF. The CDR3 bases are TGCAGCGTTGTAGGGGACAGGGGCGTACAACGGTATGGCTACACCTTC. Based on the CDR3 plus reference TRBV29-1 and TRBJ1-2, the full variable domain is SAVISQKPSRDICQRGTSLTIQCQVDSQVTMMFWYRQQPGQSLTLIATANQGSEATYESGFVIDKFPISRPNLTFSTLTVSNMSPEDSSIYLCSVVGDRGVQRYGYTFGSGTRLTVV.